This T cell receptor beta chain appears in the sequencing data of a study of vaccination and CD4 T cells after COVID-19. At the level of the study: Between diagnosis and the drawing of post-COVID samples lay a median roughly 100 days (range 35 to 161). For post-vaccine samples, collection took place a median around 73 days after dose two, ranging from 14 to 241.

With 4 bases clipped from V and 5 bases from J, the junction kept 7 bases outside the gene matches. Germline V gene lookup returns CDR1 SEHNR and CDR2 FQNEAQ (reference sequence). The CDR3 loop spans 15 amino acids. Treatment given: roughly 10-day PBMC culture with coronavirus spike peptide pools or control peptides (ViraFEST assay). Via ViraFEST, peptide pools expanded antigen-specific T cells before TCR sequencing. The medium had half its volume replaced with fresh IL-2 medium on days 3 and 7. This clonotype was observed a few times. The target antigen is unknown. The Oncomine TCR Beta short-read assay was what sequenced the DNA obtained from cultured CD4+ T cells. A single record per CDR3 protein comes from TCRdb applying MiXCR to the PCR reads. The sample includes about 14,000 distinct CDR3 sequences, around 48% of them seen just once.

The chain recombines TRBV7-9 with TRBJ2-7, with 11 bases that match TRBD2. This clonotype was sampled from a human donor who had recovered from COVID-19. Sequenced input: CD4+ T cells from blood, cultured in vitro. The CDR3 sequence: CASSSASGRYNEQYF. The CDR3 nucleotides read TGTGCCAGCAGCTCCGCTAGCGGGAGGTACAACGAGCAGTACTTC.